Following are 18 T cell receptor beta chains from one sample sequenced in a study of early T cells in non-severe SARS-CoV-2 infection. TCRdb used MiXCR to reprocess the 5' RACE reads, holding one entry per CDR3 protein. The repertoire holds 25,000 to 35,000 distinct CDR3 sequences, with under 6.5% as singletons. Material: whole blood. The receptors originated from an adult who was a healthcare worker with PCR-confirmed SARS-CoV-2 infection or an uninfected control (not recorded which).

This clonotype has at least ten counts. The chain has TRBV5-6 and TRBJ2-7, with D possibly TRBD1 on 6 matching bases. This CDR3 has 15 amino acids. Per the germline V gene, CDR1 is SGHDT and CDR2 is YYEEEE. Trimming cost V 4 bases and J 2 bases, with 16 bases left between them. CDR3 region: CASSLNRQATYEQYF. The CDR3 DNA reads TGTGCCAGCAGCCTTAATCGACAGGCGACCTACGAGCAGTACTTC.

This clonotype has a count of ten or more. The chain links TRBV10-3 to TRBJ1-3; D is unresolved. CDR3 length: 14 residues. CDR1 is ENHRY and CDR2 is SYGVKD in the germline V gene. V lost 1 base, J lost 2 bases, and 6 bases lay in between. For the CDR3, the DNA is TGTGCCATCAGTGAGTTGACCCCTGGAAACACCATATATTTT. It is translated as CAISELTPGNTIYF.

This clonotype was seen repeatedly, ten times or more. V and J are TRBV20-1 and TRBJ1-5, with 8 bases aligning to TRBD1. Trimming cost V 5 bases and J 0 bases; bases outside gene matches: 3. The CDR3 spans 14 residues. Germline V lookup: CDR1 DFQATT, CDR2 SNEGSKA (reference sequence). The CDR3 loop reads CSAGQGDSNQPQHF. DNA for the CDR3: TGCAGTGCTGGACAGGGCGATAGCAATCAGCCCCAGCATTTT.

Many counts were recorded for this clonotype. The rearrangement joins TRBV2 to TRBJ2-2; D is possibly TRBD2 (6 bases). The CDR3 consists of 15 residues. CDR1 and CDR2 (germline): SNHLY, FYNNEI. Trimming removed 6 bases at V and 7 bases at J, with 18 bases between. CDR3 DNA: TGTGCCAGCAGCCCCTTGGGGGGAGATAACGGGGAGCTGTTTTTT. It translates to CASSPLGGDNGELFF.

This clonotype was recorded many times. The chain employs TRBV12-3 or TRBV12-4 and TRBJ1-3, with 7 bases identical to TRBD1. J gave up 1 base and V 5 bases, and 29 bases lay outside the gene matches. This CDR3 is 23 amino acids long. CDR3 sequence (DNA): TGTGCCAGCAGTATCCGACAGGGTTTGGGGGTAACATTAACAACTACTTCTGGAAACACCATATATTTT. Protein product: CASSIRQGLGVTLTTTSGNTIYF.

The chain recombines TRBV10-3 with TRBJ1-6; tentative D call: TRBD1 (6 bases). The V gene's germline CDR1 is ENHRY and CDR2 SYGVKD. CDR3 length: 16 amino acids. Trimming stripped 0 bases from V and 5 bases from J, with 11 bases between. This chain's CDR3 is CAISESKTGDNSPLHF. The CDR3 coding sequence is TGTGCCATCAGTGAGTCCAAGACAGGAGATAATTCACCCCTCCACTTT.

This clonotype has ten or more counts. The chain couples TRBV10-1 to TRBJ2-1; D could derive from TRBD1 or TRBD2 (5 bases each). CDR1 WNHNN and CDR2 SYGVQD come from the germline V gene (reference sequence). The V and J ends lost 5 bases and 6 bases respectively, with 20 bases between them. This CDR3 contains 16 residues. The CDR3 protein is CASSPSTGTGLNEQFF. The CDR3 bases are TGCGCCAGCAGTCCCTCAACCGGGACGGGTCTCAATGAGCAGTTCTTC.

In this sample, this clonotype turned up many times. The rearrangement uses TRBV12-3 or TRBV12-4 and TRBJ2-7; D is perhaps TRBD1 (5 bases). CDR3 size: 14 residues. The V gene lost 3 bases and the J gene lost 5 bases, with 14 bases spanning the gap. CDR3 loop: CASSFSRAPNEQYF. The CDR3 DNA is TGTGCCAGCAGTTTCTCCAGGGCTCCTAACGAGCAGTACTTC.

This clonotype was detected many times. The J gene is TRBJ1-6, the V gene TRBV9; D not certain. This CDR3 spans 14 amino acids. Germline-derived CDR1 and CDR2 are SGDLS and YYNGEE. V was trimmed by 0 bases and J by 9 bases, leaving 10 bases between them. CDR3 amino acids: CASSVDWSSSPLHF. The DNA of the CDR3 is TGTGCCAGCAGCGTAGATTGGTCTAGTTCACCCCTCCACTTT.

This clonotype was picked up many times. The chain combines TRBV20-1 with TRBJ2-1; either TRBD1 or TRBD2 may supply D (5 bases each). The V end was cut by 6 bases, the J end by 0 bases, with 15 bases between. Germline V gene lookup returns CDR1 DFQATT and CDR2 SNEGSKA (reference sequence). There are 15 residues in the CDR3. The chain's CDR3 is CSAKGPPRSYNEQFF. As DNA, the CDR3 is TGCAGTGCGAAGGGACCCCCGCGCTCCTACAATGAGCAGTTCTTC.

Only a few counts were recorded for this clonotype. The chain recombines TRBV19 with TRBJ1-6; D is uncertain. The CDR3 totals 12 residues. Germline CDR1 reads LNHDA; CDR2 reads SQIVND (reference sequence). Trimming stripped 2 bases from V and 12 bases from J, with 8 bases between. CDR3 in DNA: TGTGCCAGTAGTATAACCGGAGGACCCCTCCACTTT. It encodes CASSITGGPLHF.

This clonotype has a count of ten or more. The J gene is TRBJ2-1, the V gene TRBV10-1; D is unresolved. The CDR3 runs 14 residues. Germline CDR1 WNHNN, CDR2 SYGVQD (reference sequence). Deletions cut 1 base from V and 8 bases from J, with 12 bases between. Here the CDR3 reads CASSEFGVCHEQFF. CDR3 nucleotide sequence: TGCGCCAGCAGTGAGTTTGGGGTTTGCCATGAGCAGTTCTTC.

V is TRBV2 and J is TRBJ2-1, with 11 bases aligning to TRBD2. V was clipped by 7 bases and J by 4 bases; unmatched bases: 6. The CDR3 has 15 amino acids. Germline CDR1 and CDR2: SNHLY and FYNNEI. CDR3 protein: CASTAGTSGYNEQFF. The CDR3 nucleotides are TGTGCCAGCACCGCCGGGACTAGCGGTTACAATGAGCAGTTCTTC. The full variable domain, with the rest looked up from reference TRBV2 and TRBJ2-1, is EPEVTQTPSHQVTQMGQEVILRCVPISNHLYFYWYRQILGQKVEFLVSFYNNEISEKSEIFDDQFSVERPDGSNFTLKIRSTKLEDSAMYFCASTAGTSGYNEQFFGPGTRLTVL.

This clonotype was seen at least ten times. CDR3 loop: CASSRSSLGQGGSPLHF. In nucleotides, the CDR3 is TGTGCCAGCAGTAGATCGTCGTTGGGACAGGGGGGTTCACCCCTCCACTTT. The chain links TRBV6-5 to TRBJ1-6; 11 bases are a match to TRBD1. Germline lookup yields CDR1 MNHEY and CDR2 SVGAGI. V lost 5 bases to trimming and J lost 9 bases; unmatched junction nucleotides: 12. The CDR3 has 17 amino acids.

The sample holds a few counts of this clonotype. The gene calls are TRBV20-1 and TRBJ2-5; D perhaps matches TRBD2 (7 bases). The CDR3 totals 16 residues. Germline CDR1 and CDR2: DFQATT and SNEGSKA (reference sequence). V lost 0 bases and J 2 bases, leaving 16 bases between the germline ends. This CDR3 is CSARDLRGGLQETQYF. The CDR3 bases are TGCAGTGCTAGAGATCTTAGGGGGGGACTACAAGAGACCCAGTACTTC.

This clonotype was observed at least ten times. J is TRBJ1-1 and V is TRBV7-9; 9 bases line up with TRBD1. The V segment lost 7 bases and the J segment 5 bases; nucleotides outside the gene matches: 5. CDR3 length: 13 amino acids. Per germline, CDR1 SEHNR and CDR2 FQNEAQ (reference sequence). The CDR3 sequence is CASIRGQGTEAFF. The CDR3 nucleotides are TGTGCCAGCATCCGAGGACAGGGGACTGAAGCTTTCTTT.

CDR3 DNA sequence: TGTGCCAGCAGTTTGGAGTACGAGCAGTACTTC. Translating gives CASSLEYEQYF. The chain employs TRBV28 and TRBJ2-7; D not resolved. Germline CDR1 reads MDHEN; CDR2 reads SYDVKM. V dropped 3 bases and J dropped 4 bases, with 4 bases sitting between them. CDR3 size: 11 residues.

For the CDR3, the DNA is TGCAGTGGTCTGGCGGCGGGAGATACGCAGTATTTT. Translating it yields CSGLAAGDTQYF. J is TRBJ2-3 and V is TRBV20-1; a possible D gene is TRBD2 (5 bases). V was shortened by 7 bases and J by 5 bases, with 13 bases between the two germline ends. The CDR3 length is 12 residues. In germline, CDR1 is DFQATT, CDR2 SNEGSKA (reference sequence).